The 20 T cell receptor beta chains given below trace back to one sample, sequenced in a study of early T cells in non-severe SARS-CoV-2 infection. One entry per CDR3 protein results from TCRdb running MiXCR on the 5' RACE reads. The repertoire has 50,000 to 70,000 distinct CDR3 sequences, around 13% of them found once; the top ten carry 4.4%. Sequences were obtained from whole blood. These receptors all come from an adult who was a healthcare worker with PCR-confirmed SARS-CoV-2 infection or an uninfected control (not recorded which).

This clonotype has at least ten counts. This chain's CDR3 is CASSTQQTISGTEAFF. The DNA of the CDR3 is TGCGCCAGCAGCACCCAACAAACAATCAGTGGCACTGAAGCTTTCTTT. V is TRBV5-1 and J is TRBJ1-1; D not resolved. The CDR3 is 16 amino acids. The germline V gene has CDR1 SGHRS and CDR2 YFSETQ. Trimming pared 4 bases from V and 4 bases from J, leaving 20 bases between.

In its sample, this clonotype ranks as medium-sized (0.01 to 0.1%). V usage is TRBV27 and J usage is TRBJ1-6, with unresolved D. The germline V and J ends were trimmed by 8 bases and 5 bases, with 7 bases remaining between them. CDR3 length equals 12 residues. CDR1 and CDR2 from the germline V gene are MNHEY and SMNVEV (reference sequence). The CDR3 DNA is TGTGCCAGCTCCGGCAATAATTCACCCCTCCACTTT. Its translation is CASSGNNSPLHF.

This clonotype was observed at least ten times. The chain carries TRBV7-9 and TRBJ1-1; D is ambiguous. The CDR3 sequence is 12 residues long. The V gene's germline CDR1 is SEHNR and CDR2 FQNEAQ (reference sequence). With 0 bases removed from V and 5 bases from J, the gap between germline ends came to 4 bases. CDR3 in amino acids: CASSLAGTEAFF. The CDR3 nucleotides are TGTGCCAGCAGCTTAGCCGGGACTGAAGCTTTCTTT.

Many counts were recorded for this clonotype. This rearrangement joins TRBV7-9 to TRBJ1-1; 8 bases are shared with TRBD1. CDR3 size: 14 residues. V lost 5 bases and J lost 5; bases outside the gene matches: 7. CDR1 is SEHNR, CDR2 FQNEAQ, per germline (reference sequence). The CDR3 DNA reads TGTGCCAGCAGCACGCCCGGACAGGGAACTGAAGCTTTCTTT. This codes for CASSTPGQGTEAFF.

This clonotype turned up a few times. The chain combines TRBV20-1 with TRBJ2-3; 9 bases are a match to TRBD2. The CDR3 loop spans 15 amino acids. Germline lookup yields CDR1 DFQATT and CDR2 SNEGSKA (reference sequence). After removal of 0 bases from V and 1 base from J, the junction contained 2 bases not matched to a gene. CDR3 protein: CSARDPSGGTDTQYF. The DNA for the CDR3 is TGCAGTGCTAGAGACCCTAGCGGGGGCACAGATACGCAGTATTTT.

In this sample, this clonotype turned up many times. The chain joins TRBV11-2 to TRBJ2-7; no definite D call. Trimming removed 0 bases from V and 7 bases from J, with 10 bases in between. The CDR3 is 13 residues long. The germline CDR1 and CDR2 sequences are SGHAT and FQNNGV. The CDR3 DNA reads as TGTGCCAGCAGCTTAGAGGTAGTAAGGGAGCAGTACTTC. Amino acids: CASSLEVVREQYF. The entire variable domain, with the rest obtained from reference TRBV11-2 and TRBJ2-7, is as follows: EAGVAQSPRYKIIEKRQSVAFWCNPISGHATLYWYQQILGQGPKLLIQFQNNGVVDDSQLPKDRFSAERLKGVDSTLKIQPAKLEDSAVYLCASSLEVVREQYFGPGTRLTVT.

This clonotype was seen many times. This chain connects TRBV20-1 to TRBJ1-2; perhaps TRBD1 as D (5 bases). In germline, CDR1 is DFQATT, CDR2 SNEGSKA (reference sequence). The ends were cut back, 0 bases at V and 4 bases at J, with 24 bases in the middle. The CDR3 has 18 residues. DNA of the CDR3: TGCAGTGCTAGAGAACTTCTGGTAACGGAGGCCCAGGGCTATGGCTACACCTTC. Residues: CSARELLVTEAQGYGYTF.

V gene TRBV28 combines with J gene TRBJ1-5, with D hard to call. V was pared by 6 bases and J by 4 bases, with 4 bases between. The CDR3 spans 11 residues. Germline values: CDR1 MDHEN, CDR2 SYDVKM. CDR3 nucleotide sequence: TGTGCCAGCAGGGGAAATCAGCCCCAGCATTTT. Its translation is CASRGNQPQHF. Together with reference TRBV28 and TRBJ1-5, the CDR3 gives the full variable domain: DVKVTQSSRYLVKRTGEKVFLECVQDMDHENMFWYRQDPGLGLRLIYFSYDVKMKEKGDIPEGYSVSREKKERFSLILESASTNQTSMYLCASRGNQPQHFGDGTRLSIL.

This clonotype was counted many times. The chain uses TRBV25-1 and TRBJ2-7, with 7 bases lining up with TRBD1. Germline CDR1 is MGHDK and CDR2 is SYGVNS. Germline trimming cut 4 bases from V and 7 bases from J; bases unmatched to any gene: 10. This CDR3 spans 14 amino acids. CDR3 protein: CASSGRQGTEEQYF. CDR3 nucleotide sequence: TGTGCCAGCAGTGGACGACAGGGTACTGAGGAGCAGTACTTC.

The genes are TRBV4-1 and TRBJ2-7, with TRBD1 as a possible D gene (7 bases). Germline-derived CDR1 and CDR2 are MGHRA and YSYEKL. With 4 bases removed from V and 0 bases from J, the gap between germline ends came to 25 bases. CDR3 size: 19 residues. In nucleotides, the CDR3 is TGCGCCAGCAGCCTGAAGGGGGCTAGCGATGCAGGGGGCTCCTACGAGCAGTACTTC. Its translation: CASSLKGASDAGGSYEQYF.

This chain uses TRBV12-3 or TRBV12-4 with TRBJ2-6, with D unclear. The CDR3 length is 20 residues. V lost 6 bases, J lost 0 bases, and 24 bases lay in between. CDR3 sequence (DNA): TGTGCCAGCAGACCAAGGACGCTGGTCACTTCACACTCTGGGGCCAACGTCCTGACTTTC. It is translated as CASRPRTLVTSHSGANVLTF.

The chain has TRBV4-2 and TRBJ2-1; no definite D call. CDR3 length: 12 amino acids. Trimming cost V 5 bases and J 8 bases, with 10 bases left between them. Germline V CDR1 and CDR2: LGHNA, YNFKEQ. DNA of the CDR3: TGTGCCAGCAGCTTAGGATTCGATGAGCAGTTCTTC. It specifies CASSLGFDEQFF.

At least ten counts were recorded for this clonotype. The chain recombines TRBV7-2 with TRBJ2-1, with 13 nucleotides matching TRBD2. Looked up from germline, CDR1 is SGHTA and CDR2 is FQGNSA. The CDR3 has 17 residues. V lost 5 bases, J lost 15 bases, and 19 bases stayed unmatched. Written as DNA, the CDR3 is TGTGCCAGCAGCACCAGGCCTTCACTAGCGGGGGGGACAGATCTGTTCTTC. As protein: CASSTRPSLAGGTDLFF.

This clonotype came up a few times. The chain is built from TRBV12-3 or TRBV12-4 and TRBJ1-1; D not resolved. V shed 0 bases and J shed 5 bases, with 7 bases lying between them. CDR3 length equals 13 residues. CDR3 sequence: CASSLAQGTEAFF. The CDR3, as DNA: TGTGCCAGCAGTTTAGCGCAAGGGACTGAAGCTTTCTTT.

The CDR3 DNA follows: TGTGCCAGCACCGGATGGACAGGGATGGGGGAGCTGTTTTTT. It codes for CASTGWTGMGELFF. V usage is TRBV6-1 and J usage is TRBJ2-2; 8 bases match TRBD1. There are 14 residues in the CDR3. V gave up 7 bases and J gave up 8 bases; unmatched junction bases: 9. Germline loops: CDR1 MNHNS, CDR2 SASEGT.

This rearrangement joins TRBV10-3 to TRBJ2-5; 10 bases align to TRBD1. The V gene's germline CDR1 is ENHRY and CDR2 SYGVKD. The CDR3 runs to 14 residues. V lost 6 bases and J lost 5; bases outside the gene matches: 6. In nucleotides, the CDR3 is TGTGCCATCAGGGCCGGGACAGGGGACGAGACCCAGTACTTC. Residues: CAIRAGTGDETQYF.

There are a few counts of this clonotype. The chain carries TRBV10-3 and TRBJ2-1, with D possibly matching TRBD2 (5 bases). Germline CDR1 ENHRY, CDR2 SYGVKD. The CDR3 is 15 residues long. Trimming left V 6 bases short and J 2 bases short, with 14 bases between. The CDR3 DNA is TGTGCCATCAGGGCGGGCCCATCCCCCTACAATGAGCAGTTCTTC. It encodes CAIRAGPSPYNEQFF.

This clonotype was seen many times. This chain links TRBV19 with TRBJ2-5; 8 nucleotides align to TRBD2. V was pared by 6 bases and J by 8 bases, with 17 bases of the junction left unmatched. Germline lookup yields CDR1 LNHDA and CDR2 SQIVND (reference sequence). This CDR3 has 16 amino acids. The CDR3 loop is CASSRRGAGVVDTQYF. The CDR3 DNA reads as TGTGCCAGTAGCCGGAGAGGAGCGGGGGTCGTGGATACCCAGTACTTC.

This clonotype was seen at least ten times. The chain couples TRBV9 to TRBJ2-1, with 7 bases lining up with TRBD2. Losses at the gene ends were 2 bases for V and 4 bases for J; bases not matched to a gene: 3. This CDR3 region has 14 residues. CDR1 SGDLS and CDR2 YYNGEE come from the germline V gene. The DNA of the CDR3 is TGTGCCAGCAGCGTGCTAGCGGAGTACAATGAGCAGTTCTTC. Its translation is CASSVLAEYNEQFF. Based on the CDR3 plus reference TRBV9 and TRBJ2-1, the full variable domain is DSGVTQTPKHLITATGQRVTLRCSPRSGDLSVYWYQQSLDQGLQFLIQYYNGEERAKGNILERFSAQQFPDLHSELNLSSLELGDSALYFCASSVLAEYNEQFFGPGTRLTVL.

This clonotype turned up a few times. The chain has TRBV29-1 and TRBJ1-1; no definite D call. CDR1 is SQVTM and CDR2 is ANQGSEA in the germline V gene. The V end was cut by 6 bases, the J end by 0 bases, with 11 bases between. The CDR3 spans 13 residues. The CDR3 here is CSVQGTLNTEAFF. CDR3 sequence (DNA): TGCAGCGTGCAAGGAACTTTGAACACTGAAGCTTTCTTT.